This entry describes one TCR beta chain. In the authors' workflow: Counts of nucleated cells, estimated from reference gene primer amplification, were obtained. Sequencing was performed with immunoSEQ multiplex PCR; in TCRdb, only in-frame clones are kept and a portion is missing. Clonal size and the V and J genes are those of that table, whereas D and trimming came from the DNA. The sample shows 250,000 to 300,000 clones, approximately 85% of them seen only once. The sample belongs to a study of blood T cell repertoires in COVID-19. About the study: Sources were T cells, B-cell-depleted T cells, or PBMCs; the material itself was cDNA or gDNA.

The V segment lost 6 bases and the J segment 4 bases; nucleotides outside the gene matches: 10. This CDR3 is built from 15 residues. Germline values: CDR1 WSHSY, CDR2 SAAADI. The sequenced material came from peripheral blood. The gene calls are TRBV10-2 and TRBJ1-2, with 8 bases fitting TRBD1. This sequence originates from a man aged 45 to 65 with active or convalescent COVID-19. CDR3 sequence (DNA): TGCGCCAGCAGAAGAGACAGGGGCCAGTTCTATGGCTACACCTTC. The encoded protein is CASRRDRGQFYGYTF.